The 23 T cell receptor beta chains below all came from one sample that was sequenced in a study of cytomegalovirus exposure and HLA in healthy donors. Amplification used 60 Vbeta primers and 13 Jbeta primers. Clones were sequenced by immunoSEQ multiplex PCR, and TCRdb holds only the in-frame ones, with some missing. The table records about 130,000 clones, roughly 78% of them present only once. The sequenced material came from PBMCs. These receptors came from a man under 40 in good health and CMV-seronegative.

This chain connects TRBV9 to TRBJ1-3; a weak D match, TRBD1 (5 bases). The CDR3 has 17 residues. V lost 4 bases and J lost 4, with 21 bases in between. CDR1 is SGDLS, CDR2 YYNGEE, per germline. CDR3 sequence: CASSQVGGAPPGNTIYF. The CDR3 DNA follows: TGTGCCAGCAGCCAAGTAGGAGGGGCTCCGCCAGGAAACACCATATATTTT.

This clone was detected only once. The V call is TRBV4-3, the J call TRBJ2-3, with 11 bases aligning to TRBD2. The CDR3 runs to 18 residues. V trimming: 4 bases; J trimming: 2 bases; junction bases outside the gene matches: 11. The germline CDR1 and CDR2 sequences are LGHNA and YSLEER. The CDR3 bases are TGCGCCAGCAGCCCCTCACCTACTAGCGGGGGTTTCACAGATACGCAGTATTTT. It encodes CASSPSPTSGGFTDTQYF.

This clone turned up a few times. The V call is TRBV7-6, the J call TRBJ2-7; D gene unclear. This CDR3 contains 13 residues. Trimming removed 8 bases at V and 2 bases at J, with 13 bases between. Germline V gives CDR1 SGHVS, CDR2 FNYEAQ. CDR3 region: CASAQGDPYEQYF. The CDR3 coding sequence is TGTGCCAGCGCCCAAGGAGACCCCTACGAGCAGTACTTC.

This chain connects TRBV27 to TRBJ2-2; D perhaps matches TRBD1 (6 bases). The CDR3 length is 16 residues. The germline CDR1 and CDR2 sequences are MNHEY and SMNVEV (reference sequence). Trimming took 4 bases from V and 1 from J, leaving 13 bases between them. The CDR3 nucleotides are TGTGCCAGCAGTTGGTCGGCAGGGGAGAACACCGGGGAGCTGTTTTTT. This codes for CASSWSAGENTGELFF.

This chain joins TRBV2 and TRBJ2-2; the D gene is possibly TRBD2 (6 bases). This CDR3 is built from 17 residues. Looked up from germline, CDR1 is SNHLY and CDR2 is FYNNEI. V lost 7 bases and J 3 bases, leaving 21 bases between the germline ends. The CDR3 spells CASTRDFSLVDTGELFF. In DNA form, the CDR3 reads TGTGCCAGCACTAGGGACTTCTCGTTGGTAGACACCGGGGAGCTGTTTTTT.

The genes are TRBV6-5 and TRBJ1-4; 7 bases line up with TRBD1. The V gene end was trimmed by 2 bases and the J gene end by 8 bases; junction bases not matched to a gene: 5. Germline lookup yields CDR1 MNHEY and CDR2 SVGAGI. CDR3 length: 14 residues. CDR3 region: CASSYRGLREKLFF. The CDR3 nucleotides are TGTGCCAGCAGTTACAGGGGGCTCAGGGAAAAACTGTTTTTT.

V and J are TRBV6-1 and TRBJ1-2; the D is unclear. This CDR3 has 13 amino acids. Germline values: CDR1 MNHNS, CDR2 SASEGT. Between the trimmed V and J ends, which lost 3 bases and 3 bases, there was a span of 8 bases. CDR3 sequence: CASSDRQDYGYTF. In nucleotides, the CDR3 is TGTGCCAGCAGTGATAGGCAGGACTATGGCTACACCTTC.

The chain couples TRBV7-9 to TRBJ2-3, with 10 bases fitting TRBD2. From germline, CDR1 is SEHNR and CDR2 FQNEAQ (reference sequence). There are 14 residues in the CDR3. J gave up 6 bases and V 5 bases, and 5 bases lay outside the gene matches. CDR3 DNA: TGTGCCAGCAGCCCGACTAGCGGGTGGGATACGCAGTATTTT. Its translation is CASSPTSGWDTQYF.

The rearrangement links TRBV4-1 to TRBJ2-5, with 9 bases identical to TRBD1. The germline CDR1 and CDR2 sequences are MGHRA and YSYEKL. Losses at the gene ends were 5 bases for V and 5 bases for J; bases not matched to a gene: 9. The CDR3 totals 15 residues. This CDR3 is CASSSSTDRGETQYF. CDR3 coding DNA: TGCGCCAGCAGCTCATCGACGGACAGGGGCGAGACCCAGTACTTC.

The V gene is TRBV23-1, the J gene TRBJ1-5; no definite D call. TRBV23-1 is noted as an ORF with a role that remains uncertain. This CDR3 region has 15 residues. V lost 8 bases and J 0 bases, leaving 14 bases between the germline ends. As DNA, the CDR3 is TGCGCCAGCGGGAGTGACGATGCTAGCAATCAGCCCCAGCATTTT. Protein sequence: CASGSDDASNQPQHF.

The chain's CDR3 is CASSLVLAYQETQYF. CDR3 nucleotides: TGCGCCAGCAGCTTGGTTCTAGCGTACCAAGAGACCCAGTACTTC. The J gene is TRBJ2-5, the V gene TRBV5-1; D perhaps matches TRBD2 (6 bases). Germline CDR1 is SGHRS and CDR2 is YFSETQ. Trimming shortened V by 0 bases and J by 0 bases, and 9 bases separated the two germline ends. This CDR3 region has 15 residues.

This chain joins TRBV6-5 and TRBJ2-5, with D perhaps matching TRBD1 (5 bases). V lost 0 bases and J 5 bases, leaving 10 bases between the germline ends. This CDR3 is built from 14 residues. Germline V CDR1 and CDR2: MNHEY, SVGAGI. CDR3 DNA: TGTGCCAGCAGTTACTCGGGCAGGGTGGAGACCCAGTACTTC. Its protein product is CASSYSGRVETQYF.

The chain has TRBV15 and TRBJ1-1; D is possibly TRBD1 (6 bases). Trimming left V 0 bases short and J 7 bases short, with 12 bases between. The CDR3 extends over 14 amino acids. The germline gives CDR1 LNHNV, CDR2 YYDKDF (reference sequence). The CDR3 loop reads CATSRDTGFVEAFF. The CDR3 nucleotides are TGTGCCACCAGCAGAGATACAGGGTTTGTTGAAGCTTTCTTT.

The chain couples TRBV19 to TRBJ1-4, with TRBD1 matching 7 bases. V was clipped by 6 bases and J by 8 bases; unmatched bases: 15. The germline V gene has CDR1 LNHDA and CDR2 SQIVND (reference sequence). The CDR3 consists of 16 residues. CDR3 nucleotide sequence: TGTGCCAGTAGGAGGATATGGAGGACAGGCGAAGAAAAACTGTTTTTT. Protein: CASRRIWRTGEEKLFF.

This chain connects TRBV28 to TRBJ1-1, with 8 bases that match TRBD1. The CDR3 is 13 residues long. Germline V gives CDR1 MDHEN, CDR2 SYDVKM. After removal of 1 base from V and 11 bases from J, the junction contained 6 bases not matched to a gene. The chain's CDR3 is CASSLSGGRRAFF. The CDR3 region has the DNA TGTGCCAGCAGTTTATCAGGGGGCAGGAGGGCTTTCTTT.

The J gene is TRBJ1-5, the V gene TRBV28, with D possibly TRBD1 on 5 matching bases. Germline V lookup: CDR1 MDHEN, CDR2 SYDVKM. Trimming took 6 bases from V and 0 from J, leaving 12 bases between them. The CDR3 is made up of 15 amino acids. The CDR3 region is CASRWGVYSNQPQHF. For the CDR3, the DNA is TGTGCCAGCAGGTGGGGGGTATATAGCAATCAGCCCCAGCATTTT.

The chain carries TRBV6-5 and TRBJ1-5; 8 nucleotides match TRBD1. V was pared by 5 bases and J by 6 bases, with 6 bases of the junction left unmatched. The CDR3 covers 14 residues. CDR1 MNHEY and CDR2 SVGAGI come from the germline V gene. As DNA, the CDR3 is TGTGCCAGCAGTGGCGGGACAGGTCGTCAGCCCCAGCATTTT. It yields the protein CASSGGTGRQPQHF.

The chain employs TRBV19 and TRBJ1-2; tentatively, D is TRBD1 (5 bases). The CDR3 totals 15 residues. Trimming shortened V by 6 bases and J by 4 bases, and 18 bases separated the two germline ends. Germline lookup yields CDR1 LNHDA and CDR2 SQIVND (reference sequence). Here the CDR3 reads CASRAGRRTFYGYTF. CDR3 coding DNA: TGTGCCAGTAGGGCGGGACGGCGGACTTTCTATGGCTACACCTTC.

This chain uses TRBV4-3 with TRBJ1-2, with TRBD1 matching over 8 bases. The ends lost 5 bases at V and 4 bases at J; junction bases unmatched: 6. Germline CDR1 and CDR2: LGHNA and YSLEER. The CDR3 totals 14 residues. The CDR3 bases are TGCGCCAGCAGCACAACAGGGGGAGGCTATGGCTACACCTTC. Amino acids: CASSTTGGGYGYTF.

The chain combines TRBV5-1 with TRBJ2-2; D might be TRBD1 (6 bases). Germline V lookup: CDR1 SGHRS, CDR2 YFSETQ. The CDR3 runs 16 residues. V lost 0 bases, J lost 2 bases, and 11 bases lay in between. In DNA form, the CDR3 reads TGCGCCAGCAGCTTGGCTCGGACAGCCAACACCGGGGAGCTGTTTTTT. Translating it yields CASSLARTANTGELFF.

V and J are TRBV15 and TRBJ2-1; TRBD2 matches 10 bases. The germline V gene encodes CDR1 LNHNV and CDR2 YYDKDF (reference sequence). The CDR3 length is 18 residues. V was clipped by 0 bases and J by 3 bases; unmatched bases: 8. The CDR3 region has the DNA TGTGCCACCAGCAGAGATTTAGTGCTAGCGGGGGACTACAATGAGCAGTTCTTC. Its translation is CATSRDLVLAGDYNEQFF.

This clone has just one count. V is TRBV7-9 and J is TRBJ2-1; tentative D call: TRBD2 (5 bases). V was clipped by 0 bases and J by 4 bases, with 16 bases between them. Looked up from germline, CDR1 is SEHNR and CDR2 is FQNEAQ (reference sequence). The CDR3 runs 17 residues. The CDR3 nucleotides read TGTGCCAGCAGCTTAGCCTGGGGAGTACTTAATTACAATGAGCAGTTCTTC. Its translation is CASSLAWGVLNYNEQFF.

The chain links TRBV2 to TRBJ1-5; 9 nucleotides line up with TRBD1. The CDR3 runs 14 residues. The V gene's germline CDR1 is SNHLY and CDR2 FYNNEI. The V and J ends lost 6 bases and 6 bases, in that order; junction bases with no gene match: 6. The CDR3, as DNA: TGTGCCAGCAGGGACAGGGGATTAAGTCAGCCCCAGCATTTT. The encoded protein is CASRDRGLSQPQHF.